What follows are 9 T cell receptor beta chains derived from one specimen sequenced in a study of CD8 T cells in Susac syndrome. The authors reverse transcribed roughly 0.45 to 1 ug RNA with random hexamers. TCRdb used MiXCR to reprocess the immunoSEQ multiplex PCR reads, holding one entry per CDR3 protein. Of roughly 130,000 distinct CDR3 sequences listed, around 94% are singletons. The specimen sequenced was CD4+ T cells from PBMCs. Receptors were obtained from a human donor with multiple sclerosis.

CDR3 sequence: CASSVLGENTGELFF. The CDR3 bases are TGTGCCAGCAGCGTTCTAGGGGAGAACACCGGGGAGCTGTTTTTT. V and J are TRBV9 and TRBJ2-2, with D possibly matching TRBD1 (5 bases). The CDR3 is 15 residues long. Trimming stripped 2 bases from V and 1 base from J, with 9 bases between. CDR1 and CDR2 from the germline V gene are SGDLS and YYNGEE.

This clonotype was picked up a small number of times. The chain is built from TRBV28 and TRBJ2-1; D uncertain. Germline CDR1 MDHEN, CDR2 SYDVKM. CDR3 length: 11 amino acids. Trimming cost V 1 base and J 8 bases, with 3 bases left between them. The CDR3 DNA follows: TGTGCCAGCAGTTTATTGGATGAGCAGTTCTTC. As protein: CASSLLDEQFF.

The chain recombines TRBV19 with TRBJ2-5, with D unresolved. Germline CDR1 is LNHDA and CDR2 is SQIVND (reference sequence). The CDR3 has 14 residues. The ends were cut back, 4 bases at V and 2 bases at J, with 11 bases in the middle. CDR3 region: CASSKGLGQETQYF. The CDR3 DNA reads TGTGCCAGTAGTAAAGGATTGGGGCAAGAGACCCAGTACTTC.

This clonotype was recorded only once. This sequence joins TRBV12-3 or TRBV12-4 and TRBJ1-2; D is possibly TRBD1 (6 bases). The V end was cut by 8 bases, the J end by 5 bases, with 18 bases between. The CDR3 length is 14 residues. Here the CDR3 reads CASLPRGQGYGYTF. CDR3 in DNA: TGTGCCAGCCTCCCAAGGGGACAAGGATATGGCTACACCTTC.

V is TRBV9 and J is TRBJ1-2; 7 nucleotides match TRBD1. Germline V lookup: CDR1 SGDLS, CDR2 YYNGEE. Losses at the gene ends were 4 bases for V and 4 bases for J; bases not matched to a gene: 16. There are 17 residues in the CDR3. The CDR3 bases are TGTGCCAGCAGCCCCAATCCGGGACAGAGACCTTCCTATGGCTACACCTTC. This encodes CASSPNPGQRPSYGYTF. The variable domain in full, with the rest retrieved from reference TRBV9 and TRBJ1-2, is DSGVTQTPKHLITATGQRVTLRCSPRSGDLSVYWYQQSLDQGLQFLIQYYNGEERAKGNILERFSAQQFPDLHSELNLSSLELGDSALYFCASSPNPGQRPSYGYTFGSGTRLTVV.

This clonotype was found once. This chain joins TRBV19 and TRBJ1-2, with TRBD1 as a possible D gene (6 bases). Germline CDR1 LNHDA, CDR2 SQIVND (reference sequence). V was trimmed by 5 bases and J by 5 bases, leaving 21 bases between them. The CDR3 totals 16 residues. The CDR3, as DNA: TGTGCCAGTAGTTCTCGGGCGGGGGACACCACTTATGGCTACACCTTC. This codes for CASSSRAGDTTYGYTF.

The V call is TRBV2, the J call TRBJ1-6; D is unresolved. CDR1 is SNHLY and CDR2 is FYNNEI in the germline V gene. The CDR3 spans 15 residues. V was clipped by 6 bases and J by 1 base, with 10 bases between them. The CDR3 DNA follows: TGTGCCAGCAGCCTATTGAGGTCCTATAATTCACCCCTCCACTTT. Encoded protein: CASSLLRSYNSPLHF.

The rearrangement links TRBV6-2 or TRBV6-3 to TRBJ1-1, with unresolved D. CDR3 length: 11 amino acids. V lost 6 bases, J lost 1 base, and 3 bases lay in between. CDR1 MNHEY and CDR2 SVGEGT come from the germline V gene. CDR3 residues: CASRTNTEAFF. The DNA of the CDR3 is TGTGCCAGCAGGACGAACACTGAAGCTTTCTTT.

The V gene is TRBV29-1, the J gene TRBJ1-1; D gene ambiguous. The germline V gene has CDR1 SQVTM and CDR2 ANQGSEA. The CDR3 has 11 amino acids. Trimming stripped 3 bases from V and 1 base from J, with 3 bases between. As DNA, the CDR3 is TGCAGCGTTGAGAGGAACACTGAAGCTTTCTTT. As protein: CSVERNTEAFF.